The 32 T cell receptor beta chains listed next were all sequenced from one sample in a study of cytomegalovirus exposure and HLA in healthy donors. The PCR was carried out with 60 Vbeta primers and 13 Jbeta primers. Method: immunoSEQ multiplex PCR; TCRdb's copy keeps in-frame clones and lacks some. This sample carries 130,000 or so clones, around three quarters of them seen once, and the ten largest clones take approximately 1.8%. The specimen was PBMCs. These receptor sequences come from a man in his forties in good health and CMV-seronegative.

The V call is TRBV15, the J call TRBJ2-5, with 7 nucleotides matching TRBD2. Germline V lookup: CDR1 LNHNV, CDR2 YYDKDF (reference sequence). This CDR3 has 15 residues. Trimming at V came to 1 base and at J to 1 base, leaving 3 bases not matched to a gene. The CDR3 sequence is CATSRVGTTQETQYF. The CDR3 nucleotides read TGTGCCACCAGCAGAGTGGGGACTACCCAAGAGACCCAGTACTTC.

This clone has just a few counts. The CDR3 reads CAWTQGSGNTIYF. In DNA, the CDR3 is TGTGCCTGGACCCAGGGATCTGGAAACACCATATATTTT. The rearrangement joins TRBV30 to TRBJ1-3; D perhaps matches TRBD1 (5 bases). This CDR3 spans 13 amino acids. V was clipped by 4 bases and J by 1 base, with 8 bases between them. Germline V CDR1 and CDR2: GTSNPN, SVGIG (reference sequence).

CDR3 sequence: CASSERTSGGPETQYF. CDR3 bases: TGCGCCAGCAGCGAACGGACTAGCGGGGGACCAGAGACCCAGTACTTC. The gene calls are TRBV4-1 and TRBJ2-5; 13 nucleotides align to TRBD2. The V and J ends lost 5 bases and 4 bases, in that order; junction bases with no gene match: 7. CDR3 size: 16 residues. Germline loops: CDR1 MGHRA, CDR2 YSYEKL.

The V call is TRBV6-4, the J call TRBJ2-2; 15 positions agree with TRBD2. The ends lost 6 bases at V and 5 bases at J; junction bases unmatched: 1. From germline, CDR1 is MRHNA and CDR2 SNTAGT. The CDR3 is 15 amino acids. The DNA of the CDR3 is TGTGCCAGCAGCGGACTAGCGGGAGGGACCGGGGAGCTGTTTTTT. Its translation is CASSGLAGGTGELFF.

In its sample, this clone was seen a few times. The J gene is TRBJ1-1, the V gene TRBV4-1; D gene ambiguous. The CDR3 has 14 amino acids. The V gene lost 2 bases and the J gene lost 1 base, with 8 bases spanning the gap. Germline values: CDR1 MGHRA, CDR2 YSYEKL. The CDR3: CASSQTVRNTEAFF. For the CDR3, the DNA is TGCGCCAGCAGCCAAACTGTTAGGAACACTGAAGCTTTCTTT.

This rearrangement joins TRBV9 to TRBJ2-7; no clear D. Germline values: CDR1 SGDLS, CDR2 YYNGEE. The CDR3 length is 13 residues. Trimming stripped 0 bases from V and 4 bases from J, with 8 bases between. DNA of the CDR3: TGTGCCAGCAGCGTAGGGTTAGAGTACGAGCAGTACTTC. This encodes CASSVGLEYEQYF. The whole variable domain, remainder taken from reference TRBV9 and TRBJ2-7, is DSGVTQTPKHLITATGQRVTLRCSPRSGDLSVYWYQQSLDQGLQFLIQYYNGEERAKGNILERFSAQQFPDLHSELNLSSLELGDSALYFCASSVGLEYEQYFGPGTRLTVT.

The rearrangement joins TRBV7-6 to TRBJ1-3; the D gene is possibly TRBD1 (6 bases). Trimming removed 4 bases at V and 4 bases at J, with 11 bases between. Germline loops: CDR1 SGHVS, CDR2 FNYEAQ. The CDR3 covers 14 residues. Written as DNA, the CDR3 is TGTGCCAGCAGCTCCGGACAGCGGGGAAACACCATATATTTT. Translated, it gives CASSSGQRGNTIYF.

The sample holds a few counts of this clone. The chain is built from TRBV11-2 and TRBJ2-3; D not resolved. Germline V gene sequence: CDR1 SGHAT, CDR2 FQNNGV. The CDR3 runs 13 residues. V was pared by 4 bases and J by 8 bases, with 13 bases between. Here the CDR3 DNA reads TGTGCCAGCAGCTCCCTCGCGTTGTCTACGCAGTATTTT. Residues: CASSSLALSTQYF.

The chain couples TRBV4-1 to TRBJ2-5, with 7 bases lining up with TRBD1. Germline-derived CDR1 and CDR2 are MGHRA and YSYEKL. There are 14 residues in the CDR3. Trimming took 5 bases from V and 5 from J; bases not matched to a gene: 8. The CDR3 protein is CASSFRQGWETQYF. The CDR3 DNA is TGCGCCAGCAGCTTTAGACAGGGCTGGGAGACCCAGTACTTC.

This chain joins TRBV5-1 and TRBJ2-7; 13 nucleotides match TRBD2. The CDR3 has 16 residues. V gave up 4 bases and J gave up 4 bases; unmatched junction bases: 8. In germline, CDR1 is SGHRS, CDR2 YFSETQ. In nucleotides, the CDR3 is TGCGCCAGCAGCGCCGGGACTAGCGGGGAGATTTACGAGCAGTACTTC. Translation: CASSAGTSGEIYEQYF.

The chain employs TRBV30 and TRBJ2-3; TRBD2 matches at 9 bases. This CDR3 region has 17 residues. J gave up 2 bases and V 0 bases, and 9 bases lay outside the gene matches. CDR1 GTSNPN and CDR2 SVGIG come from the germline V gene (reference sequence). The CDR3 here is CAWSVFLAGIYTDTQYF. CDR3 coding DNA: TGTGCCTGGAGTGTTTTTCTAGCGGGAATATACACAGATACGCAGTATTTT.

This chain links TRBV6-5 with TRBJ2-2; 7 bases agree with TRBD2. This CDR3 spans 15 amino acids. Germline values: CDR1 MNHEY, CDR2 SVGAGI. V trimming: 3 bases; J trimming: 6 bases; junction bases outside the gene matches: 7. CDR3 protein: CASSYGGGVPGELFF. CDR3 DNA: TGTGCCAGCAGTTATGGGGGGGGAGTCCCCGGGGAGCTGTTTTTT.

This clone was counted a single time. This chain uses TRBV5-8 with TRBJ2-7; no definite D call. This CDR3 is 13 amino acids long. Germline lookup yields CDR1 SGHTS and CDR2 YDEGEE. Trimming pared 1 base from V and 0 bases from J, leaving 5 bases between. CDR3 amino acids: CASSLRVSYEQYF. In DNA form, the CDR3 reads TGTGCCAGCAGCTTGAGAGTCTCCTACGAGCAGTACTTC.

This clone was recorded a few times. The V and J genes are TRBV7-9 and TRBJ2-7; 8 positions agree with TRBD1. Germline trimming cut 1 base from V and 1 base from J; bases unmatched to any gene: 0. The CDR3 contains 14 residues. Germline V CDR1 and CDR2: SEHNR, FQNEAQ (reference sequence). Written as DNA, the CDR3 is TGTGCCAGCAGCTTAGACAGGGGGTCCTACGAGCAGTACTTC. Its translation is CASSLDRGSYEQYF.

This chain links TRBV6-6 with TRBJ1-2; D might be TRBD1 (5 bases). V was shortened by 7 bases and J by 0 bases, with 18 bases between the two germline ends. This CDR3 spans 16 amino acids. Germline-derived CDR1 and CDR2 are MNHNY and SVGAGI (reference sequence). The CDR3 DNA reads as TGTGCCAGCACCAACCTCGGACATCAAGCTAACTATGGCTACACCTTC. Translation gives CASTNLGHQANYGYTF.

V usage is TRBV30 and J usage is TRBJ1-2; TRBD1 matches 7 bases. Germline CDR1 reads GTSNPN; CDR2 reads SVGIG (reference sequence). With 3 bases clipped from V and 4 bases from J, the junction kept 8 bases outside the gene matches. This CDR3 has 14 residues. The CDR3 sequence is CAWSLDRDGYGYTF. The CDR3 DNA reads TGTGCCTGGAGCCTAGACAGGGATGGCTATGGCTACACCTTC.

The chain combines TRBV11-2 with TRBJ2-1; TRBD1 is a possible D gene (5 bases). Germline V gene sequence: CDR1 SGHAT, CDR2 FQNNGV. There are 13 residues in the CDR3. Trimming shortened V by 6 bases and J by 5 bases, and 11 bases separated the two germline ends. The CDR3, as DNA: TGTGCCAGCAGTCCAGGACACAACAATGAGCAGTTCTTC. It translates to CASSPGHNNEQFF.

The J gene is TRBJ2-7, the V gene TRBV7-3; 7 bases line up with TRBD2. Germline V gene data show CDR1 as SGHTA and CDR2 as FQGTGA. V shed 6 bases, J shed 3 bases, and the junction held 5 bases outside the gene matches. The CDR3 loop spans 13 amino acids. Here the CDR3 reads CASSLTGGYEQYF. The CDR3 DNA is TGTGCCAGCAGTTTGACGGGGGGCTACGAGCAGTACTTC.

This rearrangement joins TRBV6-1 to TRBJ2-1, with D possibly being TRBD2 (6 bases). The length of the CDR3 is 15 residues. Trimming pared 5 bases from V and 3 bases from J, leaving 14 bases between. Germline V lookup: CDR1 MNHNS, CDR2 SASEGT. CDR3 residues: CASSLRDWGYNEQFF. CDR3 nucleotide sequence: TGTGCCAGCAGTCTCCGGGACTGGGGCTACAATGAGCAGTTCTTC.

This clone was detected only once. One junction end does not reproduce the germline sequence, and a read error may be involved. Within the sample, other DNA sequences also encode this same CDR3. The gene calls are TRBV11-2 and TRBJ1-1; D call uncertain. Germline CDR1 is SGHAT and CDR2 is FQNNGV. The CDR3 extends over 12 amino acids. CDR3 protein: CASSLRGDEAFF. The CDR3 coding sequence is TGTGCCAGCAGCCTCAGAGGAGACGAAGCCTTCTTT. The entire variable domain, with the rest obtained from reference TRBV11-2 and TRBJ1-1, is as follows: EAGVAQSPRYKIIEKRQSVAFWCNPISGHATLYWYQQILGQGPKLLIQFQNNGVVDDSQLPKDRFSAERLKGVDSTLKIQPAKLEDSAVYLCASSLRGDEAFFGQGTRLTVV.

This clone was recorded only once. This rearrangement joins TRBV6-1 to TRBJ2-1; maybe TRBD2 (5 bases). CDR1 is MNHNS, CDR2 SASEGT, per germline. The V and J ends lost 3 bases and 10 bases respectively, with 13 bases between them. CDR3 length equals 13 residues. The chain's CDR3 is CASSERGLEEQFF. The DNA for the CDR3 is TGTGCCAGCAGTGAGAGAGGGCTAGAAGAGCAGTTCTTC.

This chain connects TRBV28 to TRBJ2-7; 9 bases agree with TRBD1. Germline loops: CDR1 MDHEN, CDR2 SYDVKM. There are 15 residues in the CDR3. V was clipped by 5 bases and J by 4 bases; unmatched bases: 9. The CDR3 DNA reads as TGTGCCAGCAGTCGACGGACAGGGGCTCCGTACGAGCAGTACTTC. Residues: CASSRRTGAPYEQYF.

V and J are TRBV29-1 and TRBJ2-1, with D possibly TRBD1 on 6 matching bases. Deletions cut 2 bases from V and 7 bases from J, with 6 bases between. CDR1 SQVTM and CDR2 ANQGSEA come from the germline V gene. The CDR3 length is 11 residues. In nucleotides, the CDR3 is TGCAGCGTTGAAAGGGGGAATGAGCAGTTCTTC. Amino acids: CSVERGNEQFF.

The rearrangement uses TRBV7-9 and TRBJ2-5, with D tentatively TRBD2 (5 bases). The CDR3 is made up of 14 amino acids. The germline gives CDR1 SEHNR, CDR2 FQNEAQ (reference sequence). V lost 5 bases, J lost 1 base, and 11 bases lay in between. CDR3 amino acids: CASSPGGPQETQYF. The CDR3 nucleotides are TGTGCCAGCAGCCCGGGCGGGCCCCAAGAGACCCAGTACTTC.

The chain recombines TRBV10-2 with TRBJ2-2; D uncertain. The germline gives CDR1 WSHSY, CDR2 SAAADI. V shed 7 bases and J shed 10 bases, with 10 bases lying between them. CDR3 length: 11 amino acids. The CDR3 region is CASMYDLELFF. The CDR3 DNA reads as TGCGCCAGCATGTACGACTTGGAGCTGTTTTTT.

The chain combines TRBV7-2 with TRBJ1-1, with D possibly TRBD1 on 6 matching bases. Trimming took 5 bases from V and 1 from J, leaving 14 bases between them. The CDR3 covers 15 residues. The V gene's germline CDR1 is SGHTA and CDR2 FQGNSA. CDR3 sequence: CASSLRQVRNTEAFF. DNA for the CDR3: TGTGCCAGCAGCCTACGACAGGTACGGAACACTGAAGCTTTCTTT.

V gene TRBV6-6 combines with J gene TRBJ2-7; tentative D call: TRBD1 (5 bases). The CDR3 totals 14 residues. Germline CDR1 MNHNY, CDR2 SVGAGI (reference sequence). V dropped 2 bases and J dropped 3 bases, with 11 bases sitting between them. This chain's CDR3 is CASSYRGSRYEQYF. In nucleotides, the CDR3 is TGTGCCAGCAGTTACAGGGGCAGCCGCTACGAGCAGTACTTC.

This chain uses TRBV6-5 with TRBJ2-1; the match to TRBD2 covers 8 bases. The CDR3 consists of 16 residues. The ends lost 1 base at V and 15 bases at J; junction bases unmatched: 17. The germline V gene encodes CDR1 MNHEY and CDR2 SVGAGI. The CDR3 bases are TGTGCCAGCAGTTACTGGGGAGGGAACACGGGACTAGTCTTGTTCTTC. Encoded protein: CASSYWGGNTGLVLFF.

This sequence joins TRBV28 and TRBJ2-2, with TRBD1 matching 8 bases. CDR3 size: 15 residues. Per the germline V gene, CDR1 is MDHEN and CDR2 is SYDVKM. Trimming cost V 3 bases and J 7 bases; bases outside gene matches: 7. The CDR3: CASSFRGLVNGELFF. The CDR3 region has the DNA TGTGCCAGCAGTTTCAGGGGGCTAGTGAACGGGGAGCTGTTTTTT.

V usage is TRBV28 and J usage is TRBJ2-1; TRBD2 matches 8 bases. The trim removed 1 base at V and 6 bases at J, leaving 5 bases unmatched. Germline assignment: CDR1 MDHEN and CDR2 SYDVKM. CDR3 length equals 15 residues. Here the CDR3 reads CASSLSGGPGNEQFF. CDR3 coding DNA: TGTGCCAGCAGTTTATCGGGGGGGCCCGGCAATGAGCAGTTCTTC. Supplemented by reference TRBV28 and TRBJ2-1, the full variable domain reads DVKVTQSSRYLVKRTGEKVFLECVQDMDHENMFWYRQDPGLGLRLIYFSYDVKMKEKGDIPEGYSVSREKKERFSLILESASTNQTSMYLCASSLSGGPGNEQFFGPGTRLTVL.

V is TRBV27 and J is TRBJ1-6; 9 bases fit TRBD1. The junction had 4 bases not matched to a gene; V was cut back by 4 bases and J by 6 bases. This CDR3 region has 15 residues. Germline V gives CDR1 MNHEY, CDR2 SMNVEV (reference sequence). The CDR3 spells CASSSGTGINSPLHF. The CDR3 DNA reads TGTGCCAGCAGTTCCGGGACAGGGATTAATTCACCCCTCCACTTT.

The rearrangement uses TRBV9 and TRBJ2-5, with 10 bases fitting TRBD1. CDR3 length equals 14 residues. Germline CDR1 is SGDLS and CDR2 is YYNGEE. V trimming: 3 bases; J trimming: 5 bases; junction bases outside the gene matches: 4. This CDR3 reads CASSADRGHETQYF. The CDR3 DNA sequence: TGTGCCAGCAGCGCAGACAGGGGGCACGAGACCCAGTACTTC. Drawing the rest from reference TRBV9 and TRBJ2-5, the complete variable domain is DSGVTQTPKHLITATGQRVTLRCSPRSGDLSVYWYQQSLDQGLQFLIQYYNGEERAKGNILERFSAQQFPDLHSELNLSSLELGDSALYFCASSADRGHETQYFGPGTRLLVL.